Below, 30 T cell receptor beta chains from the same sample are listed, as sequenced in a study of T cell responses to AZD1222 COVID-19 vaccine. Assay used: immunoSEQ multiplex PCR; TCRdb lists only in-frame clones, some missing. The data contain about 92,000 clones, approximately 91% of them singletons. The specimen comprised peripheral blood, sampled on day 0 of AZD1222 vaccination. The receptors derive from an adult in good health.

The chain recombines TRBV30 with TRBJ1-4; possible D gene TRBD1, 5 bases. CDR3 length: 15 residues. Trimming pared 0 bases from V and 6 bases from J, leaving 14 bases between. Looked up from germline, CDR1 is GTSNPN and CDR2 is SVGIG (reference sequence). This CDR3 reads CAWSVRGLVYEKLFF. The CDR3 nucleotides read TGTGCCTGGAGTGTAAGGGGCCTGGTATATGAAAAACTGTTTTTT.

The chain has TRBV11-3 and TRBJ1-1; a weak D match, TRBD1 (6 bases). V was clipped by 5 bases and J by 3 bases, with 19 bases between them. CDR3 size: 16 residues. CDR1 is SGHNT, CDR2 YENEEA, per germline. The CDR3 region has the DNA TGTGCCAGCAGCCCCGGGGGGGGCACAGGTCACACTGAAGCTTTCTTT. This translates into CASSPGGGTGHTEAFF.

The V and J genes are TRBV18 and TRBJ2-7, with 9 positions matching TRBD1. V gave up 4 bases and J gave up 2 bases; unmatched junction bases: 15. Per the germline V gene, CDR1 is KGHSH and CDR2 is LQKENI. CDR3 length: 18 residues. Here the CDR3 reads CASSRYATGTGSTYEQYF. The CDR3 DNA reads as TGTGCCAGCTCACGATATGCCACCGGGACAGGGAGTACCTACGAGCAGTACTTC.

This sequence joins TRBV23-1 and TRBJ1-2; the D gene is possibly TRBD1 (6 bases). TRBV23-1 counts as an open reading frame of uncertain function. V lost 6 bases, J lost 8 bases, and 22 bases lay in between. The CDR3 is made up of 15 amino acids. For the CDR3, the DNA is TGCGCCAGCAGACCTTCTAAAGGGACATTCCCCGGCTACACCTTC. Its translation: CASRPSKGTFPGYTF.

The chain uses TRBV18 and TRBJ2-1; D uncertain. This CDR3 has 13 amino acids. V was cut by 3 bases and J by 5 bases, with 8 bases left in between. Per the germline V gene, CDR1 is KGHSH and CDR2 is LQKENI. CDR3 sequence (DNA): TGTGCCAGCTCACCGGTCAGAGACAATGAGCAGTTCTTC. Protein product: CASSPVRDNEQFF.

The chain carries TRBV5-6 and TRBJ1-6; unclear D gene. Germline V gene sequence: CDR1 SGHDT, CDR2 YYEEEE. The CDR3 loop spans 16 amino acids. V gave up 9 bases and J gave up 0 bases, with 16 bases separating them. DNA for the CDR3: TGTGCCACCCAGTCTGTAGGGAGCTCCTATAATTCACCCCTCCACTTT. This gives the protein CATQSVGSSYNSPLHF.

This chain uses TRBV19 with TRBJ1-6, with TRBD1 matching over 8 bases. J was trimmed by 7 bases and V by 6 bases; bases with no gene match: 8. This CDR3 is 15 amino acids long. In germline, CDR1 is LNHDA, CDR2 SQIVND (reference sequence). The CDR3 DNA reads TGTGCCAGTAGCCCCCAGGGGGCATACAATTCACCCCTCCACTTT. Its protein is CASSPQGAYNSPLHF.

The rearrangement links TRBV18 to TRBJ2-5; D is ambiguous. Germline V CDR1 and CDR2: KGHSH, LQKENI. CDR3 size: 11 residues. Trimming took 3 bases from V and 5 from J, leaving 4 bases between them. The CDR3 loop reads CASSPRETQYF. CDR3 nucleotides: TGTGCCAGCTCACCTCGGGAGACCCAGTACTTC.

The count of this clone is one. The V and J genes are TRBV7-2 and TRBJ1-3; D possibly corresponds to TRBD1 (5 bases). This CDR3 is built from 16 residues. Germline assignment: CDR1 SGHTA and CDR2 FQGNSA. The V end lost 1 base, the J end lost 4 bases, and 14 bases lay between the germline ends. The CDR3 region is CASSLGGLLLGNTIYF. In DNA form, the CDR3 reads TGTGCCAGCAGCTTAGGGGGACTCTTACTCGGAAACACCATATATTTT.

The chain has TRBV7-2 and TRBJ2-4; D unresolved. The V end was cut by 1 base, the J end by 0 bases, with 7 bases between. This CDR3 is built from 15 residues. The germline V gene has CDR1 SGHTA and CDR2 FQGNSA. The CDR3 reads CASSLDPVAKNIQYF. The CDR3 nucleotides are TGTGCCAGCAGCTTAGATCCAGTAGCCAAAAACATTCAGTACTTC.

The V call is TRBV7-2, the J call TRBJ2-3; TRBD2 is a possible D gene (7 bases). Looked up from germline, CDR1 is SGHTA and CDR2 is FQGNSA. The ends were cut back, 5 bases at V and 0 bases at J, with 21 bases in the middle. This CDR3 spans 18 amino acids. The CDR3 spells CASSPLAGGGLSTDTQYF. The CDR3 nucleotides are TGTGCCAGCAGCCCGCTGGCGGGCGGGGGCCTTAGCACAGATACGCAGTATTTT.

The rearrangement links TRBV5-1 to TRBJ1-1; no clear D. Trimming pared 1 base from V and 0 bases from J, leaving 7 bases between. The CDR3 is 14 amino acids. The germline CDR1 and CDR2 sequences are SGHRS and YFSETQ. For the CDR3, the DNA is TGCGCCAGCAGCTTGATCAGCATGAACACTGAAGCTTTCTTT. It codes for CASSLISMNTEAFF.

J is TRBJ1-2 and V is TRBV21-1. TRBV21-1 is a known pseudogene. This CDR3 is built from 17 residues. The CDR3 bases are TGTGCCAGCAGCACCCTCACCCGGCGGGACGCTGGCTATGGCTACACCTTC. Amino acid sequence: CASSTLTRRDAGYGYTF.

The V gene is TRBV25-1, the J gene TRBJ1-2; D unresolved. V gave up 5 bases and J gave up 0 bases, with 7 bases separating them. The length of the CDR3 is 13 residues. Germline lookup yields CDR1 MGHDK and CDR2 SYGVNS. This chain's CDR3 is CASSSDSNYGYTF. The CDR3 DNA is TGTGCCAGCAGTTCAGACTCTAACTATGGCTACACCTTC.

This clone was observed a single time. J is TRBJ2-5 and V is TRBV7-9; 7 nucleotides align to TRBD1. Germline CDR1 and CDR2: SEHNR and FQNEAQ (reference sequence). The trim removed 3 bases at V and 5 bases at J, leaving 12 bases unmatched. The CDR3 totals 16 residues. CDR3 in DNA: TGTGCCAGCAGCTTTGGGACAGCCAACATGAGGGAGACCCAGTACTTC. It codes for CASSFGTANMRETQYF.

The chain combines TRBV7-2 with TRBJ2-7; D unresolved. V was pared by 0 bases and J by 6 bases, with 9 bases between. CDR1 SGHTA and CDR2 FQGNSA come from the germline V gene. The CDR3 totals 13 residues. The chain's CDR3 is CASSLAGSGEQYF. The CDR3 nucleotides are TGTGCCAGCAGCTTAGCGGGGTCCGGCGAGCAGTACTTC.

The chain joins TRBV11-2 to TRBJ2-2; 8 bases line up with TRBD2. The CDR3 runs 14 residues. V was pared by 11 bases and J by 6 bases, with 11 bases of the junction left unmatched. Germline CDR1 SGHAT, CDR2 FQNNGV. The CDR3 sequence: CASLAGGSPGELFF. The CDR3 coding sequence is TGTGCCTCTCTGGCGGGGGGCAGCCCCGGGGAGCTGTTTTTT.

The chain is built from TRBV6-1 and TRBJ2-7, with 7 bases aligning to TRBD1. Germline CDR1 MNHNS, CDR2 SASEGT. V lost 3 bases to trimming and J lost 9 bases; unmatched junction nucleotides: 8. CDR3 length equals 13 residues. The CDR3 sequence is CASSEGWAGGQYF. The CDR3 DNA follows: TGTGCCAGCAGTGAGGGTTGGGCAGGGGGGCAGTACTTC.

A single count supports this clone. This chain joins TRBV11-2 and TRBJ1-6; TRBD1 is a possible D gene (5 bases). The CDR3 is 14 residues long. Per germline, CDR1 SGHAT and CDR2 FQNNGV. Between the trimmed V and J ends, which lost 5 bases and 9 bases, there was a span of 14 bases. The DNA for the CDR3 is TGTGCCAGCAGCCTACCATGGGGGTTTTCACCCCTCCACTTT. Amino acids: CASSLPWGFSPLHF.

The table lists this clone with a count of one. The rearrangement links TRBV6-5 to TRBJ2-3, with D perhaps TRBD2 (6 bases). The ends were cut back, 5 bases at V and 2 bases at J, with 14 bases in the middle. Germline V gene data show CDR1 as MNHEY and CDR2 as SVGAGI. This CDR3 contains 15 residues. CDR3 coding DNA: TGTGCCAGCAGTCAATCGGGGGTTTACACAGATACGCAGTATTTT. Its protein is CASSQSGVYTDTQYF.

The chain employs TRBV5-1 and TRBJ2-2; D possibly corresponds to TRBD1 (5 bases). The length of the CDR3 is 15 residues. Germline V gene sequence: CDR1 SGHRS, CDR2 YFSETQ. Trimming stripped 2 bases from V and 0 bases from J, with 8 bases between. The CDR3 DNA follows: TGCGCCAGCAGCTTAAGACAGACGAACACCGGGGAGCTGTTTTTT. Its protein product is CASSLRQTNTGELFF.

This sequence joins TRBV4-1 and TRBJ2-1; no clear D. With 1 base removed from V and 9 bases from J, the gap between germline ends came to 19 bases. CDR3 length equals 16 residues. Per the germline V gene, CDR1 is MGHRA and CDR2 is YSYEKL. CDR3 region: CASSQVGRALRREQFF. The CDR3 DNA follows: TGCGCCAGCAGCCAAGTTGGTCGGGCGCTTCGACGTGAGCAGTTCTTC.

The chain uses TRBV11-2 and TRBJ2-7; D might be TRBD1 (6 bases). The CDR3 loop spans 15 amino acids. CDR1 and CDR2 from the germline V gene are SGHAT and FQNNGV. V lost 5 bases and J 2 bases, leaving 16 bases between the germline ends. The CDR3 reads CASSGLRGYPYEQYF. The CDR3 DNA reads TGTGCCAGCAGCGGACTCAGGGGATACCCCTACGAGCAGTACTTC.

The V gene is TRBV28, the J gene TRBJ1-1; TRBD1 is a possible D gene (6 bases). The ends were cut back, 8 bases at V and 10 bases at J, with 20 bases in the middle. Germline V gene lookup returns CDR1 MDHEN and CDR2 SYDVKM. The CDR3 contains 13 residues. CDR3 loop: CASALAQGGGAFF. The CDR3 nucleotides read TGTGCCAGCGCCCTTGCTCAAGGGGGGGGAGCTTTCTTT.

The V call is TRBV6-5, the J call TRBJ1-2; tentative D call: TRBD1 (5 bases). Trimming removed 5 bases from V and 6 bases from J, with 19 bases in between. The CDR3 loop spans 15 amino acids. CDR1 is MNHEY and CDR2 is SVGAGI in the germline V gene. CDR3 loop: CASSRDLSGGNGYTF. In DNA form, the CDR3 reads TGTGCCAGCAGTCGGGACCTGTCCGGGGGGAATGGCTACACCTTC.

This chain links TRBV7-8 with TRBJ1-5; possibly TRBD1 for D (5 bases). Germline values: CDR1 SGHVS, CDR2 FQNEAQ. The CDR3 sequence is 15 residues long. The V and J ends lost 3 bases and 6 bases respectively, with 15 bases between them. In nucleotides, the CDR3 is TGTGCCAGCAGCTTTGGCCAGGGTCATGGTCAGCCCCAGCATTTT. This codes for CASSFGQGHGQPQHF. The whole variable domain, remainder taken from reference TRBV7-8 and TRBJ1-5, is GAGVSQSPRYKVAKRGQDVALRCDPISGHVSLFWYQQALGQGPEFLTYFQNEAQLDKSGLPSDRFFAERPEGSVSTLKIQRTQQEDSAVYLCASSFGQGHGQPQHFGDGTRLSIL.

This clone appeared once. For the CDR3, the DNA is TGTGCCAGCTCTAGGGGACAGGGGAATTCACCCCTCCACTTT. Its protein is CASSRGQGNSPLHF. The chain links TRBV18 to TRBJ1-6; 10 bases map to TRBD1. V gave up 6 bases and J gave up 7 bases; unmatched junction bases: 3. Germline V gives CDR1 KGHSH, CDR2 LQKENI. CDR3 size: 14 residues.

The V gene is TRBV3-1 (or the pseudogene TRBV3-2), the J gene TRBJ1-2; maybe TRBD1 (6 bases). Trimming took 2 bases from V and 1 from J, leaving 11 bases between them. Germline V gene lookup returns CDR1 LGHDT and CDR2 YNNKEL (reference sequence). The CDR3 extends over 15 amino acids. The CDR3 sequence is CASSQTGFNNYGYTF. CDR3 nucleotide sequence: TGTGCCAGCAGCCAAACAGGGTTTAATAACTATGGCTACACCTTC.

This sequence joins TRBV19 and TRBJ2-3, with D possibly called TRBD1 or TRBD2 (5 bases each). This CDR3 is built from 14 residues. Germline V gives CDR1 LNHDA, CDR2 SQIVND (reference sequence). V lost 6 bases to trimming and J lost 1 base, with 11 bases between them. The CDR3 sequence is CASSLMGGTDTQYF. In DNA form, the CDR3 reads TGTGCCAGTAGCCTAATGGGGGGCACAGATACGCAGTATTTT.

A single count supports this clone. The genes are TRBV29-1 and TRBJ1-5, with TRBD1 matching 11 bases. Germline CDR1 SQVTM, CDR2 ANQGSEA. V dropped 6 bases and J dropped 9; count of bases not matched to a gene: 7. CDR3 length: 13 residues. The CDR3 sequence is CSVGQGDGRPQHF. The DNA of the CDR3 is TGCAGCGTGGGACAGGGGGATGGAAGGCCCCAGCATTTT.